This T cell receptor (beta chain) derives from a study of blood T cell repertoires in COVID-19. The CDR3 runs to 13 residues. V dropped 6 bases and J dropped 4 bases, with 9 bases sitting between them. In the original workflow: Counts of nucleated cells, estimated from reference gene primer amplification, were obtained. Method: immunoSEQ multiplex PCR; TCRdb's copy keeps in-frame clones and lacks some. That table supplies the V and J calls and clone size; D and trimming were determined from the DNA. Seen here are around 460,000 clones, roughly 89% observed once, and the top ten hold 0.65% to 1%. Enrollment of patients from Seattle took place during active infection, with longitudinal follow-up.

Source material: peripheral blood. The J gene is TRBJ2-2, the V gene TRBV12-3 or TRBV12-4; D not resolved. The clonotype was recovered from a man aged 18 to 29 with COVID-19, enrolled during active disease. The CDR3 DNA reads as TGTGCCAGCAGCGCCTTCGGCACCGGGGAGCTGTTTTTT. Amino acids: CASSAFGTGELFF.